This TCR beta chain was recovered during a study of graft-versus-host responses after intestinal transplantation. Study outcomes and limitations: The marrow of recipients harbored GvH clones, and ileum or blood showed some of them first.

Notes on this clone: Antigen: not known.

This CDR3 is 11 amino acids long. V dropped 3 bases and J dropped 4 bases, with 3 bases sitting between them. The germline gives CDR1 MNHNY, CDR2 SVGAGI (reference sequence). Only in-frame clones appear in the TCRdb table, and some are missing; sequencing was by immunoSEQ multiplex PCR. The repertoire holds some 70,000 clones, with roughly 92% as singletons. The source is a human patient who received an intestinal transplant, so some T cells may come from the graft donor. V usage is TRBV6-6 and J usage is TRBJ1-2, with no clear D. The input for sequencing was bone marrow, taken 700 to 750 days after intestinal transplantation. The CDR3 DNA is TGTGCCAGCAGTTATATCTATGGCTACACCTTC. This gives the protein CASSYIYGYTF.